This T cell receptor (beta chain) was recovered during a study of blood T cell repertoires in COVID-19. Across the study: Sites across the United States, Italy and Spain contributed samples from acute and convalescent COVID-19. PBMCs, B-cell-depleted T cells, or T cells provided the cDNA or gDNA that made up the material.

Original analysis: Estimation of nucleated cell counts was performed using reference gene primer amplification. Method: immunoSEQ multiplex PCR; TCRdb's copy keeps in-frame clones and lacks some. V, J and clone size are those of that table, while D and trimming were read from the DNA. The repertoire holds around 42,000 clones, with over 75% as singletons. Germline values: CDR1 LGHNA, CDR2 YSLEER. This CDR3 is 14 amino acids long. The V gene lost 0 bases and the J gene lost 4 bases, with 9 bases spanning the gap. This receptor was obtained from a man older than 75 with active or convalescent COVID-19. The chain couples TRBV4-3 to TRBJ1-2; D remains unclear. Sequenced sample: peripheral blood. The DNA for the CDR3 is TGCGCCAGCAGCCAAGATCCGGGTAGCTATGGCTACACCTTC. It is translated as CASSQDPGSYGYTF.